The 22 T cell receptor beta chains presented below share a single source sample, sequenced in a study of blood T cell repertoires in COVID-19. The repertoire was sequenced with immunoSEQ multiplex PCR; TCRdb's copy has only in-frame clones and lacks some. This repertoire shows over 130,000 clones, 80% to 85% found once; its top ten account for under 10%. Input material: peripheral blood. These receptor sequences come from a man younger than 40 with COVID-19, enrolled during active disease.

The chain combines TRBV6-5 with TRBJ1-1; D remains ambiguous. This CDR3 has 11 residues. The germline CDR1 and CDR2 sequences are MNHEY and SVGAGI. V lost 7 bases to trimming and J lost 2 bases, with 5 bases between them. CDR3 DNA sequence: TGTGCCAGCAAGAGAAACACTGAAGCTTTCTTT. This translates into CASKRNTEAFF.

The V gene is TRBV19, the J gene TRBJ1-1; D perhaps matches TRBD1 (6 bases). CDR3 length: 14 residues. V shed 6 bases and J shed 4 bases, with 15 bases lying between them. Germline V gene data show CDR1 as LNHDA and CDR2 as SQIVND (reference sequence). CDR3 sequence reads: CASRLTGLGTEAFF. The CDR3 nucleotides read TGTGCCAGTAGATTAACAGGGTTAGGCACTGAAGCTTTCTTT. Complete variable domain (other parts from reference TRBV19 and TRBJ1-1): DGGITQSPKYLFRKEGQNVTLSCEQNLNHDAMYWYRQDPGQGLRLIYYSQIVNDFQKGDIAEGYSVSREKKESFPLTVTSAQKNPTAFYLCASRLTGLGTEAFFGQGTRLTVV.

The CDR3 is CATSRGGLAGRQTQYF. The CDR3 nucleotides are TGTGCCACCAGCAGAGGGGGATTGGCGGGAAGGCAGACCCAGTACTTC. This sequence joins TRBV15 and TRBJ2-5, with D maybe TRBD2 (6 bases). V was shortened by 1 base and J by 6 bases, with 18 bases between the two germline ends. The CDR3 has 16 residues. Germline CDR1 is LNHNV and CDR2 is YYDKDF (reference sequence).

This chain connects TRBV6-5 to TRBJ2-7, with 12 bases identical to TRBD2. The CDR3 sequence is 13 residues long. The V segment lost 5 bases and the J segment 7 bases; nucleotides outside the gene matches: 3. In germline, CDR1 is MNHEY, CDR2 SVGAGI. The CDR3, as DNA: TGTGCCAGCAGTCCTGGACTAGCGGGAGAGCAGTACTTC. It specifies CASSPGLAGEQYF.

This clone appeared once. The chain carries TRBV7-6 and TRBJ2-3, with no clear D. The V end lost 1 base, the J end lost 2 bases, and 13 bases lay between the germline ends. The length of the CDR3 is 16 residues. Germline lookup yields CDR1 SGHVS and CDR2 FNYEAQ. The CDR3 DNA sequence: TGTGCCAGCAGCTTAGATCATTCGGGTGACACAGATACGCAGTATTTT. Amino acid sequence: CASSLDHSGDTDTQYF.

The chain uses TRBV4-2 and TRBJ2-1, with D possibly matching TRBD2 (6 bases). The V end lost 6 bases, the J end lost 0 bases, and 15 bases lay between the germline ends. This CDR3 spans 16 amino acids. Germline V CDR1 and CDR2: LGHNA, YNFKEQ. The CDR3, as DNA: TGTGCCAGCAGACGCGATAGCGGCAGCTCCTACAATGAGCAGTTCTTC. It specifies CASRRDSGSSYNEQFF.

This chain links TRBV28 with TRBJ1-2, with D maybe TRBD1 (6 bases). Trimming shortened V by 5 bases and J by 6 bases, and 16 bases separated the two germline ends. The V gene's germline CDR1 is MDHEN and CDR2 SYDVKM. CDR3 length: 14 residues. CDR3 DNA sequence: TGTGCCAGCAGTACTAGGAGGACAGCTAATGGCTACACCTTC. The encoded protein is CASSTRRTANGYTF.

V gene TRBV5-1 combines with J gene TRBJ2-7, with no clear D. This CDR3 is built from 13 residues. With 4 bases removed from V and 3 bases from J, the gap between germline ends came to 11 bases. Germline CDR1 reads SGHRS; CDR2 reads YFSETQ. The CDR3 DNA follows: TGCGCCAGCAGCCCCGACCCAGGCTACGAGCAGTACTTC. Its translation: CASSPDPGYEQYF.

The rearrangement joins TRBV12-3 or TRBV12-4 to TRBJ2-7; D might be TRBD2 (6 bases). Deletions cut 8 bases from V and 4 bases from J, with 9 bases between. CDR3 length: 11 residues. In nucleotides, the CDR3 is TGTGCCAGCGGACGGGGGTACGAGCAGTACTTC. It codes for CASGRGYEQYF.

The genes are TRBV11-2 and TRBJ2-7; TRBD2 agrees at 8 bases. The CDR3 sequence is 17 residues long. V shed 3 bases and J 4 bases; nucleotides not matched to a gene: 14. CDR1 and CDR2 (germline): SGHAT, FQNNGV. CDR3 sequence reads: CASSLVAGGPSRYEQYF. DNA for the CDR3: TGTGCCAGCAGCTTGGTCGCGGGAGGCCCCTCCCGATACGAGCAGTACTTC. Full variable domain (outside the CDR3, taken from reference TRBV11-2 and TRBJ2-7): EAGVAQSPRYKIIEKRQSVAFWCNPISGHATLYWYQQILGQGPKLLIQFQNNGVVDDSQLPKDRFSAERLKGVDSTLKIQPAKLEDSAVYLCASSLVAGGPSRYEQYFGPGTRLTVT.

This clone was seen only a few times. This rearrangement joins TRBV11-2 to TRBJ2-2; D unclear. This CDR3 has 14 amino acids. The V end lost 1 base, the J end lost 1 base, and 4 bases lay between the germline ends. Germline V gene lookup returns CDR1 SGHAT and CDR2 FQNNGV. CDR3 sequence: CASSLAWNTGELFF. In DNA, the CDR3 is TGTGCCAGCAGCTTAGCTTGGAACACCGGGGAGCTGTTTTTT. Filled out from reference TRBV11-2 and TRBJ2-2, the complete variable domain reads EAGVAQSPRYKIIEKRQSVAFWCNPISGHATLYWYQQILGQGPKLLIQFQNNGVVDDSQLPKDRFSAERLKGVDSTLKIQPAKLEDSAVYLCASSLAWNTGELFFGEGSRLTVL.

The chain carries TRBV5-1 and TRBJ2-3, with TRBD1 as a possible D gene (5 bases). Germline V gives CDR1 SGHRS, CDR2 YFSETQ. This CDR3 spans 13 amino acids. Trimming took 0 bases from V and 5 from J, leaving 7 bases between them. The DNA for the CDR3 is TGCGCCAGCAGCTTGGCAGGGTTAGATACGCAGTATTTT. This translates into CASSLAGLDTQYF.

The gene calls are TRBV18 and TRBJ2-3; D is possibly TRBD1 (6 bases). Trimming removed 3 bases at V and 6 bases at J, with 16 bases between. This CDR3 region has 15 residues. CDR1 is KGHSH and CDR2 is LQKENI in the germline V gene. The CDR3: CASSPPKGGLDTQYF. For the CDR3, the DNA is TGTGCCAGCTCACCCCCGAAAGGGGGTTTGGATACGCAGTATTTT.

The V call is TRBV19, the J call TRBJ2-7, with 10 bases lining up with TRBD2. V was pared by 3 bases and J by 2 bases, with 4 bases of the junction left unmatched. CDR1 is LNHDA and CDR2 is SQIVND in the germline V gene (reference sequence). The CDR3 runs to 15 residues. The CDR3 DNA is TGTGCCAGTAGTATTAGTGGACTAGCGGCCTACGAGCAGTACTTC. Its translation is CASSISGLAAYEQYF.

The rearrangement links TRBV30 to TRBJ1-3; D is ambiguous. Trimming took 5 bases from V and 4 from J, leaving 12 bases between them. Germline assignment: CDR1 GTSNPN and CDR2 SVGIG (reference sequence). The CDR3 contains 13 residues. This CDR3 is CAWAPRVGNTIYF. The DNA for the CDR3 is TGTGCCTGGGCCCCGAGGGTCGGAAACACCATATATTTT.

V usage is TRBV10-3 and J usage is TRBJ1-5; D uncertain. V gave up 2 bases and J gave up 0 bases, with 8 bases separating them. This CDR3 contains 15 residues. Germline lookup yields CDR1 ENHRY and CDR2 SYGVKD. The CDR3 region has the DNA TGTGCCATCAGTGAGGGACTGATTAGCAATCAGCCCCAGCATTTT. Protein sequence: CAISEGLISNQPQHF.

This clone has just one count. The genes are TRBV5-4 and TRBJ2-3; D perhaps matches TRBD1 (5 bases). The CDR3 covers 15 residues. Trimming took 4 bases from V and 0 from J, leaving 12 bases between them. Germline values: CDR1 SGHNT, CDR2 YYREEE (reference sequence). CDR3 nucleotides: TGTGCCAGCAGCCCCCGGACATCTAGCACAGATACGCAGTATTTT. It specifies CASSPRTSSTDTQYF.

This sequence joins TRBV25-1 and TRBJ2-2, with 9 bases matching TRBD2. CDR3 length: 16 residues. Germline V gene lookup returns CDR1 MGHDK and CDR2 SYGVNS. With V trimmed by 2 bases and J by 5 bases, 6 bases remained unmatched. This chain's CDR3 is CASSEIGSGRTGELFF. The CDR3 DNA is TGTGCCAGCAGTGAAATAGGTAGCGGGAGAACCGGGGAGCTGTTTTTT.

The V gene is TRBV9, the J gene TRBJ1-5; possible D gene TRBD1, 5 bases. CDR3 length equals 15 residues. V was shortened by 6 bases and J by 1 base, with 14 bases between the two germline ends. CDR1 SGDLS and CDR2 YYNGEE come from the germline V gene. CDR3 DNA: TGTGCCAGCAACCCTCATGGACAAAGCAATCAGCCCCAGCATTTT. Translated, it gives CASNPHGQSNQPQHF.

V gene TRBV15 combines with J gene TRBJ2-7; D unclear. Germline V gene lookup returns CDR1 LNHNV and CDR2 YYDKDF (reference sequence). The CDR3 is made up of 12 amino acids. The V and J ends lost 5 bases and 3 bases respectively, with 8 bases between them. The CDR3 region has the DNA TGTGCCACCAGCGTTGGAGACTACGAGCAGTACTTC. Its protein is CATSVGDYEQYF.

This chain joins TRBV7-9 and TRBJ2-1; 7 nucleotides agree with TRBD2. The CDR3 is made up of 16 amino acids. V lost 5 bases and J lost 6; bases outside the gene matches: 13. Germline V lookup: CDR1 SEHNR, CDR2 FQNEAQ (reference sequence). CDR3 loop: CASSRPKAGSTNEQFF. CDR3 DNA sequence: TGTGCCAGCAGCCGGCCCAAAGCGGGGTCTACCAATGAGCAGTTCTTC.

The chain combines TRBV15 with TRBJ1-1, with D unclear. V lost 0 bases, J lost 11 bases, and 10 bases lay in between. The germline CDR1 and CDR2 sequences are LNHNV and YYDKDF (reference sequence). The CDR3 contains 12 residues. DNA for the CDR3: TGTGCCACCAGCAGAGATCAACAGTCGGCTTTCTTT. It codes for CATSRDQQSAFF.